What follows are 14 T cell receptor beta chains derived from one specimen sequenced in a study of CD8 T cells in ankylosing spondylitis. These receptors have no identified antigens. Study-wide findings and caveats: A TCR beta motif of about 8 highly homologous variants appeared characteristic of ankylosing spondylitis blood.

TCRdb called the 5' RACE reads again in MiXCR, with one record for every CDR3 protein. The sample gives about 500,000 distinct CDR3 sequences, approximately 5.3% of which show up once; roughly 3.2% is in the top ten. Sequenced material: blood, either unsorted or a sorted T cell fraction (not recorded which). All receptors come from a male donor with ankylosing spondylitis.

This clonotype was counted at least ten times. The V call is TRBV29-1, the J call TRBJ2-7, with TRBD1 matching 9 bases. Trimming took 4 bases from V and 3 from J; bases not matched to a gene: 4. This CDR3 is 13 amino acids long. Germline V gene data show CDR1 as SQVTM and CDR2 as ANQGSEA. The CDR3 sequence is CSVGGQGNYEQYF. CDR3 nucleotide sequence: TGCAGCGTTGGGGGACAGGGTAACTACGAGCAGTACTTC.

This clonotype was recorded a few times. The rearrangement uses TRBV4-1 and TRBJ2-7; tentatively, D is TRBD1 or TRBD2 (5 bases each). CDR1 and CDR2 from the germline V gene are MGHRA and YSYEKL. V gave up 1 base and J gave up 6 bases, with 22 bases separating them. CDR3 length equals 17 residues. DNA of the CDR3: TGCGCCAGCAGCCAAGTGGGGGTCGGGCGATTGGGTAGCGAGCAGTACTTC. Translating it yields CASSQVGVGRLGSEQYF.

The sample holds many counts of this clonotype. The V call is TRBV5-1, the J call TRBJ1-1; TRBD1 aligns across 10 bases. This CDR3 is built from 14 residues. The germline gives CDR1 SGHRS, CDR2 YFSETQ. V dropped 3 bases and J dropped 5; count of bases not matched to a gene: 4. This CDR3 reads CASSYDRGRTEAFF. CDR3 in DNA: TGCGCCAGCAGCTACGACAGGGGGCGGACTGAAGCTTTCTTT. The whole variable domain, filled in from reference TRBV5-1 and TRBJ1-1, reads KAGVTQTPRYLIKTRGQQVTLSCSPISGHRSVSWYQQTPGQGLQFLFEYFSETQRNKGNFPGRFSGRQFSNSRSEMNVSTLELGDSALYLCASSYDRGRTEAFFGQGTRLTVV.

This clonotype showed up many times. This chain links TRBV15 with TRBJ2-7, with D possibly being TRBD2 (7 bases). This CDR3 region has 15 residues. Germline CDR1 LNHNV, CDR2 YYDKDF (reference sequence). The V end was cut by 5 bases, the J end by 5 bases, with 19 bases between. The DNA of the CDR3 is TGTGCCACCAGCGCCACCGGGACACGGGGGGACGAGCAGTACTTC. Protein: CATSATGTRGDEQYF.

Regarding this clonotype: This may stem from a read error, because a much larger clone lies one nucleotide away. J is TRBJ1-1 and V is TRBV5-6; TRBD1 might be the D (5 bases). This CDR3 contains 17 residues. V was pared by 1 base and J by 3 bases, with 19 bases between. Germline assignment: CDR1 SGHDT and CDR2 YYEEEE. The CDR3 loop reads CASSLWVWGNLYTEAFF. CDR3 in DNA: TGTGCCAGCAGCTTGTGGGTTTGGGGGAACCTTTACACTGAAGCTTTCTTT.

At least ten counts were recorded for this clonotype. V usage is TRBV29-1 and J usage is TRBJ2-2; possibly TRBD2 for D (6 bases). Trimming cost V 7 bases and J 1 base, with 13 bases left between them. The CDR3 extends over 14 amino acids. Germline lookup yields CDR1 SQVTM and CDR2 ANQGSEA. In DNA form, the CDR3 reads TGCAGCGCCGGAGGGGACCTGAACACCGGGGAGCTGTTTTTT. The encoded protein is CSAGGDLNTGELFF.

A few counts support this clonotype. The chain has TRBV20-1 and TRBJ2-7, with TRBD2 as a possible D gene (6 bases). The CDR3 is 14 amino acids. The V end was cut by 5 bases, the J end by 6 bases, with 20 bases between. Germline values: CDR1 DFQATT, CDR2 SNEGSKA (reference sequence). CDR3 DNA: TGCAGTGCTCTTCGCCGGGTACTCGGGGGCGAGCAGTACTTC. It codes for CSALRRVLGGEQYF.

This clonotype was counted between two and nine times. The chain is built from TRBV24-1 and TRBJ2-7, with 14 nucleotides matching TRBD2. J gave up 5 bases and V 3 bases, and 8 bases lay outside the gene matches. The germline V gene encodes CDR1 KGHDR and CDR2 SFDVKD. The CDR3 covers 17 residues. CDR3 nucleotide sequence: TGTGCCACCAGTGATCCCGGGACTAGCGGGAGAAAAGACGAGCAGTACTTC. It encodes CATSDPGTSGRKDEQYF.

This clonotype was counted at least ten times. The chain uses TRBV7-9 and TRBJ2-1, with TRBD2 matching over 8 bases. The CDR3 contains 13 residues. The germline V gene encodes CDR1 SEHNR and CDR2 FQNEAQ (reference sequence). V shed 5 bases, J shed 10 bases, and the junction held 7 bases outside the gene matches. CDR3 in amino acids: CASSHGGRNEQFF. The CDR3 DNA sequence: TGTGCCAGCAGCCACGGCGGGAGGAACGAGCAGTTCTTC.

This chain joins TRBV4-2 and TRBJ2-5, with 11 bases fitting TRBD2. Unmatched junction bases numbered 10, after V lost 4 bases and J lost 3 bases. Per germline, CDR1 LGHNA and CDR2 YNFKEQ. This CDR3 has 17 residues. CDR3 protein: CASSPRFSGLAEETQYF. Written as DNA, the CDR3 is TGTGCCAGCAGCCCAAGATTTTCGGGACTAGCGGAAGAGACCCAGTACTTC.

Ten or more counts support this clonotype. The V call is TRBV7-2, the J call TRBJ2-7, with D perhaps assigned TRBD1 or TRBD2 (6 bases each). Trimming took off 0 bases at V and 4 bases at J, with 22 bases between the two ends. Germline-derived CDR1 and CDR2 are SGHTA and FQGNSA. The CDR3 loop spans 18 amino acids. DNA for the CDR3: TGTGCCAGCAGCTTAGCGCGTGGGGTTGCCCAAGGGGGGTACGAGCAGTACTTC. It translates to CASSLARGVAQGGYEQYF. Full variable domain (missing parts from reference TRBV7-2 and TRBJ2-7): GAGVSQSPSNKVTEKGKDVELRCDPISGHTALYWYRQSLGQGLEFLIYFQGNSAPDKSGLPSDRFSAERTGGSVSTLTIQRTQQEDSAVYLCASSLARGVAQGGYEQYFGPGTRLTVT.

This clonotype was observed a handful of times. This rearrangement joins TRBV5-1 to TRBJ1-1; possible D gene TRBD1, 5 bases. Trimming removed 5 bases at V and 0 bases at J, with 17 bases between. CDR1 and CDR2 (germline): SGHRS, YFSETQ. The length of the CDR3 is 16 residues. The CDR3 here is CASSRLPGGVNTEAFF. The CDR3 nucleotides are TGCGCCAGCAGTCGGCTCCCGGGGGGGGTGAACACTGAAGCTTTCTTT.

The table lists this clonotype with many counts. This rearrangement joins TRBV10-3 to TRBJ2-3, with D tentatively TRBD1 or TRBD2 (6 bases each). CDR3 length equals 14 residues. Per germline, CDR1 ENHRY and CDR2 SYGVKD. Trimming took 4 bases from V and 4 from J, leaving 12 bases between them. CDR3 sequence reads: CAISGRAGADTQYF. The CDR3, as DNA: TGTGCCATCAGTGGGAGGGCAGGGGCAGATACGCAGTATTTT.

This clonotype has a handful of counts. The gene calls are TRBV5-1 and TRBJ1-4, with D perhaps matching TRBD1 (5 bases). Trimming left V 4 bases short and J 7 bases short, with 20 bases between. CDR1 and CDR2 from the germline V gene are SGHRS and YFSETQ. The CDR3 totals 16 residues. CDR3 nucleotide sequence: TGCGCCAGCAGCAAAGGGGCCGGCCCCGGCCGTGAAAAACTGTTTTTT. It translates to CASSKGAGPGREKLFF.